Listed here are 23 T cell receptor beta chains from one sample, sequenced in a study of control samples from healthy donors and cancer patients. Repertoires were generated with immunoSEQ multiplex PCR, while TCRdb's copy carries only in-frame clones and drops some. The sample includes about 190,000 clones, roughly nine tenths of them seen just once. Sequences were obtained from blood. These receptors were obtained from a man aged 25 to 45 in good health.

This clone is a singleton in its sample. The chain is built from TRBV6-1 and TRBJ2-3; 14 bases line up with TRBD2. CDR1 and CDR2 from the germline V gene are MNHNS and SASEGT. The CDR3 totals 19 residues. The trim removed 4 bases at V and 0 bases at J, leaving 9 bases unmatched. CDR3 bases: TGTGCCAGCAGTGTATCCGGGACTAGCGGGGGTTCTAGCACAGATACGCAGTATTTT. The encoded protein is CASSVSGTSGGSSTDTQYF.

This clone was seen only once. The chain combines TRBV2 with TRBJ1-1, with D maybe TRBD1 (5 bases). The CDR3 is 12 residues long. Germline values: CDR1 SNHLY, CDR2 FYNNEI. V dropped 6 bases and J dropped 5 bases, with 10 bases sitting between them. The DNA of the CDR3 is TGTGCCAGCAGGTCAGGGCGAACTGAAGCTTTCTTT. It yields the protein CASRSGRTEAFF.

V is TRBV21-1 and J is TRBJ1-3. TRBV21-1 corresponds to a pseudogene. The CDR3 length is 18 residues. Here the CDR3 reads CASSSRGGRVDSGNTIYF. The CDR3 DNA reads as TGTGCCAGCAGCTCCCGGGGGGGCAGGGTAGATTCTGGAAACACCATATATTTT.

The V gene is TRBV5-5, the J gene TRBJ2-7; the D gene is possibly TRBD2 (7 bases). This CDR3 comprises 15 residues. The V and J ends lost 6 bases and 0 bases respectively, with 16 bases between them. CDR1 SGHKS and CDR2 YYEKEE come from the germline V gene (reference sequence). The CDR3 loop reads CASTLGAGASYEQYF. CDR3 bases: TGTGCCAGCACCCTGGGGGCGGGGGCCTCCTACGAGCAGTACTTC.

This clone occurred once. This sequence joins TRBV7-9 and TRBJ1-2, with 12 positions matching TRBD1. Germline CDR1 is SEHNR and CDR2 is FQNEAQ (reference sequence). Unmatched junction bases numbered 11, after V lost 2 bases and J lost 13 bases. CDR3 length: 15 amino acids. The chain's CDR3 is CASSLPGPGQGAVTF. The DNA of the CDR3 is TGTGCCAGCAGCTTACCCGGCCCGGGACAGGGGGCCGTCACCTTC.

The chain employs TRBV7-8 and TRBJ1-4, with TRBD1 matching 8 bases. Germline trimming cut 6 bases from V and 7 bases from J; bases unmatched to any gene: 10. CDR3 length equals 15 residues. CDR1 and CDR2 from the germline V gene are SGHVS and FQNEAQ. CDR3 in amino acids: CASSQTDRGGEKLFF. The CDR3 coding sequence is TGTGCCAGCAGTCAGACAGACAGGGGTGGTGAAAAACTGTTTTTT.

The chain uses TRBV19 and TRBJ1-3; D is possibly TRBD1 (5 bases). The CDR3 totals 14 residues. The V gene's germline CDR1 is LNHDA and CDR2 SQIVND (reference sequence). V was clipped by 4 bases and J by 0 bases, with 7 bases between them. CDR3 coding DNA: TGTGCCAGTAGTACAGGGTTCTCTGGAAACACCATATATTTT. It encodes CASSTGFSGNTIYF.

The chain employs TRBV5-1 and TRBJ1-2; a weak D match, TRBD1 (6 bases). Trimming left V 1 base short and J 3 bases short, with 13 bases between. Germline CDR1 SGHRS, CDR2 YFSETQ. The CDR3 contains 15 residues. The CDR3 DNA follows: TGCGCCAGCAGCTTGCGGCCAGGGGAAGACTATGGCTACACCTTC. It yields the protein CASSLRPGEDYGYTF. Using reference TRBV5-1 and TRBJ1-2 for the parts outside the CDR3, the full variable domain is KAGVTQTPRYLIKTRGQQVTLSCSPISGHRSVSWYQQTPGQGLQFLFEYFSETQRNKGNFPGRFSGRQFSNSRSEMNVSTLELGDSALYLCASSLRPGEDYGYTFGSGTRLTVV.

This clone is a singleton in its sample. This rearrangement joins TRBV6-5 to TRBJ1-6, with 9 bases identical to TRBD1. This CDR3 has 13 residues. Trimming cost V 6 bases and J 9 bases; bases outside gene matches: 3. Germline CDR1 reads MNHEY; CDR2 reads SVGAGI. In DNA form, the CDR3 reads TGTGCCAGCAGGGACAGGGGCTCTTCACCCCTCCACTTT. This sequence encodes CASRDRGSSPLHF.

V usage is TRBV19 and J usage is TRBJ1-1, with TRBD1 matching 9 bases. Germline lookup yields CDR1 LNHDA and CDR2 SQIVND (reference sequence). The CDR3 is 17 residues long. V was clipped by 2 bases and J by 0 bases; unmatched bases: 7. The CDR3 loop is CASSIPQTGGLNTEAFF. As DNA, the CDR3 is TGTGCCAGTAGTATACCCCAGACAGGGGGGTTGAACACTGAAGCTTTCTTT.

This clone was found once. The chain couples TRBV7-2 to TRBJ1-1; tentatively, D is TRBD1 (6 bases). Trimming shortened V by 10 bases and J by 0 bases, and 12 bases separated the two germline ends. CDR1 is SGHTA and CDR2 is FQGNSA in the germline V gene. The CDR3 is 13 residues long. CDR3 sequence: CATRRDMNTEAFF. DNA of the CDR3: TGTGCCACCCGTCGGGACATGAACACTGAAGCTTTCTTT.

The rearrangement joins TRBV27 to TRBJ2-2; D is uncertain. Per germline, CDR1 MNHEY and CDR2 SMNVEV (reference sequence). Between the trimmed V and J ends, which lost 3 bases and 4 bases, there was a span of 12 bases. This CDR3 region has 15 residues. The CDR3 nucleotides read TGTGCCAGCAGTTTCCTCGGACGGGCCACCGGGGAGCTGTTTTTT. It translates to CASSFLGRATGELFF.

The DNA for the CDR3 is TGTGCCACCAGCAGAGATGGGGGGGCAGGGGAGCTCTACGAGCAGTACTTC. Protein product: CATSRDGGAGELYEQYF. The rearrangement uses TRBV15 and TRBJ2-7; D may be TRBD2 (7 bases). Germline-derived CDR1 and CDR2 are LNHNV and YYDKDF (reference sequence). The CDR3 runs 17 residues. V was clipped by 0 bases and J by 3 bases, with 18 bases between them. Variable domain in full (rest from reference TRBV15 and TRBJ2-7): DAMVIQNPRYQVTQFGKPVTLSCSQTLNHNVMYWYQQKSSQAPKLLFHYYDKDFNNEADTPDNFQSRRPNTSFCFLDIRSPGLGDTAMYLCATSRDGGAGELYEQYFGPGTRLTVT.

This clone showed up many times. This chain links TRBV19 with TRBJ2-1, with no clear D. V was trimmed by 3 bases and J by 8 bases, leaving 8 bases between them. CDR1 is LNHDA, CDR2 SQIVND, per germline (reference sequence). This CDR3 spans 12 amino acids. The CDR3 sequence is CASSIRPHEQFF. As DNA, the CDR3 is TGTGCCAGTAGTATCCGCCCCCATGAGCAGTTCTTC.

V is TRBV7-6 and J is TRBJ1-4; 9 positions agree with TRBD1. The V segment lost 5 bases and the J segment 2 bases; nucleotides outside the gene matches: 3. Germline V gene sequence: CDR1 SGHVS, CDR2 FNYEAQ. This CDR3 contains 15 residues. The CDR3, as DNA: TGTGCCAGCAGCGTAACAGGGGGCACTAATGAAAAACTGTTTTTT. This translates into CASSVTGGTNEKLFF.

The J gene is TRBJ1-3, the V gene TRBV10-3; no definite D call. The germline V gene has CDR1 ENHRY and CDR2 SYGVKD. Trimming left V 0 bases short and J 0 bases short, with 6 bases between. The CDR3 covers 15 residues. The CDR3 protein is CAISESAYSGNTIYF. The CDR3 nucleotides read TGTGCCATCAGTGAGTCGGCCTACTCTGGAAACACCATATATTTT.

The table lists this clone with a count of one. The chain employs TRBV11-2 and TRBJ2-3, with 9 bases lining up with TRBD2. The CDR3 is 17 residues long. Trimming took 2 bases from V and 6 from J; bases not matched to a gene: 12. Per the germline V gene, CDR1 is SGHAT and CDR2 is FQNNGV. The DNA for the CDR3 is TGTGCCAGCAGCTTATTTGCGCAGCGGGGGGCAGGGGATACGCAGTATTTT. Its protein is CASSLFAQRGAGDTQYF. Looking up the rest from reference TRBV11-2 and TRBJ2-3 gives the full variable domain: EAGVAQSPRYKIIEKRQSVAFWCNPISGHATLYWYQQILGQGPKLLIQFQNNGVVDDSQLPKDRFSAERLKGVDSTLKIQPAKLEDSAVYLCASSLFAQRGAGDTQYFGPGTRLTVL.

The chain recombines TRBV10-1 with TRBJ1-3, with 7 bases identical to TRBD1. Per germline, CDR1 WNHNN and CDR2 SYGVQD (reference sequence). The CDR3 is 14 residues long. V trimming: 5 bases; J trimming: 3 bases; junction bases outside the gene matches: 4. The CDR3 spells CASSFRGCGNTIYF. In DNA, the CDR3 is TGCGCCAGCAGTTTCAGGGGGTGTGGAAACACCATATATTTT.

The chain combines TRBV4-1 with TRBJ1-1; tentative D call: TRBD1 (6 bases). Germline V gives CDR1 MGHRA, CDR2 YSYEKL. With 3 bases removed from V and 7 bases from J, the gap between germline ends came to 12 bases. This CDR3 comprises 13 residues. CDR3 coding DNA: TGCGCCAGCAGCCACGAACAGGGAGGTGAAGCTTTCTTT. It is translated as CASSHEQGGEAFF.

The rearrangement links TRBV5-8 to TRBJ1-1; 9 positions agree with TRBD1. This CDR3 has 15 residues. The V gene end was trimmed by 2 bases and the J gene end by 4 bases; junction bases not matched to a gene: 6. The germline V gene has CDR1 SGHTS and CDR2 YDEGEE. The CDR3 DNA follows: TGTGCCAGCAGCTTCCGGGACAGGGATCGCACTGAAGCTTTCTTT. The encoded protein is CASSFRDRDRTEAFF.

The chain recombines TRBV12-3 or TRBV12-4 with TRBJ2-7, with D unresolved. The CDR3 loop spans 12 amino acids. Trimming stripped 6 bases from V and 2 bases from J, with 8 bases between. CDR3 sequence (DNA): TGTGCCAGCAGAAGGTCGACCTACGAGCAGTACTTC. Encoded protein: CASRRSTYEQYF.

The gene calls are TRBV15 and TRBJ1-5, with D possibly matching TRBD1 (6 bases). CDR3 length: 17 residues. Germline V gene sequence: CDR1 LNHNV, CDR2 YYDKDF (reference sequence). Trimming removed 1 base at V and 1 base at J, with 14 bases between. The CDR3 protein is CATSRALNRVSNQPQHF. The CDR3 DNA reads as TGTGCCACCAGCAGAGCCCTGAACAGGGTCAGCAATCAGCCCCAGCATTTT.

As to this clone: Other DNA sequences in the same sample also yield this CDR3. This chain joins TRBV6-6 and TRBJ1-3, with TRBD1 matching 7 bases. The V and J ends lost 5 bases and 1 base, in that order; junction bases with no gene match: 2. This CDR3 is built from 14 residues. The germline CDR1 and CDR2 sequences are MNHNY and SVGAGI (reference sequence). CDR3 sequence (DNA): TGTGCCAGCAGTCCGACAGGGTCTGGAAACACCATATATTTT. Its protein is CASSPTGSGNTIYF.